The 2 T cell receptor beta chains below were found in one sample sequenced in a study of blood T cell repertoires in COVID-19. Measured with immunoSEQ multiplex PCR; TCRdb has only the in-frame clones, and not every one. Of 250,000 or so clones in the sample, roughly 80% are singletons; the top ten hold approximately 4.5%. Specimen: peripheral blood. The receptor set was obtained from a woman in her 70s with acute or convalescent COVID-19.

V and J are TRBV28 and TRBJ1-2, with TRBD1 identical over 7 bases. The CDR3 totals 16 residues. V dropped 5 bases and J dropped 4; count of bases not matched to a gene: 13. The germline CDR1 and CDR2 sequences are MDHEN and SYDVKM. CDR3 protein: CASSRQGLRAGYGYTF. As DNA, the CDR3 is TGTGCCAGCAGTCGACAGGGATTAAGGGCGGGCTATGGCTACACCTTC.

This clone occurred many times. The chain uses TRBV7-2 and TRBJ2-7; 7 bases are shared with TRBD1. This CDR3 has 13 residues. Trimming removed 0 bases from V and 13 bases from J; junction bases left unmatched: 9. Germline V gives CDR1 SGHTA, CDR2 FQGNSA. CDR3: CASSLASGRGTYF. CDR3 sequence (DNA): TGTGCCAGCAGCTTAGCCTCGGGCAGGGGGACCTACTTC.